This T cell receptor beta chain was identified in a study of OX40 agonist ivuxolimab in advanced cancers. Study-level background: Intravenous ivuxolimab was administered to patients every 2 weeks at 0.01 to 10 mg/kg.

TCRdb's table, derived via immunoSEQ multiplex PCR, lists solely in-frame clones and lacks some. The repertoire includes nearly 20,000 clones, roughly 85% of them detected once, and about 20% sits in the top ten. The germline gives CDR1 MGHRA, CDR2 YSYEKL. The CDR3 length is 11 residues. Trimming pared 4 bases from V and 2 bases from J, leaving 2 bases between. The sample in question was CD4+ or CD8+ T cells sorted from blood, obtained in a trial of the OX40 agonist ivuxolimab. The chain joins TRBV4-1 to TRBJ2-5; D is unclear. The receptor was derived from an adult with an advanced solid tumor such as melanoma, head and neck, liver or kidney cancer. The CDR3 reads CASSRQETQYF. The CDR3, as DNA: TGCGCCAGCAGCCGACAAGAGACCCAGTACTTC.